Listed below are T cell receptor beta chains from one sample, sequenced in a study of blood T cell repertoires in COVID-19. The assay was immunoSEQ multiplex PCR, and TCRdb's table has in-frame clones only and misses some. The sample shows 350,000 or so clones, approximately 88% of them seen only once. Sequencing input: peripheral blood. Every receptor here comes from a woman in her thirties with COVID-19, enrolled during active disease. The CDR3 runs from the conserved cysteine through the conserved F or W. D genes are given only for firm matches. A row's size may be missing; if present it is once, few, many or a size class.

J gene: TRBJ2-7
D gene: TRBD1
clone size: .
V gene: TRBV7-6
CDR3 protein: CASSLAKGATYEQYF
CDR3 DNA: TGTGCCAGCAGCTTGGCCAAGGGGGCGACCTACGAGCAGTACTTC

J gene: TRBJ1-6
D gene: .
clone size: .
V gene: TRBV2
CDR3 protein: CASRRQHNSPLHF
CDR3 DNA: TGTGCCAGCAGGAGACAGCATAATTCACCCCTCCACTTT

J gene: TRBJ1-2
D gene: TRBD1
clone size: .
V gene: TRBV18
CDR3 protein: CASSRGQGDGYTF
CDR3 DNA: TGTGCCAGCTCACGAGGACAGGGCGATGGCTACACCTTC

J gene: TRBJ1-2
D gene: TRBD1
clone size: .
V gene: TRBV15
CDR3 protein: CATSSPVNRGRNYGYTF
CDR3 DNA: TGTGCCACCAGCAGCCCCGTTAACAGGGGGCGCAACTATGGCTACACCTTC

J gene: TRBJ2-1
D gene: .
clone size: .
V gene: TRBV4-1
CDR3 protein: CASSQESPPEQFF
CDR3 DNA: TGCGCCAGCAGCCAAGAATCCCCCCCAGAGCAGTTCTTC

J gene: TRBJ2-3
D gene: TRBD2
clone size: .
V gene: TRBV7-8
CDR3 protein: CASSGLLAGVTDTQYF
CDR3 DNA: TGTGCCAGCAGCGGCTTACTAGCGGGGGTCACAGATACGCAGTATTTT

J gene: TRBJ1-2
D gene: .
clone size: .
V gene: TRBV6-6
CDR3 protein: CATGGQVNGYTF
CDR3 DNA: TGTGCCACGGGGGGGCAGGTGAATGGCTACACCTTC

J gene: TRBJ2-2
D gene: TRBD1
clone size: .
V gene: TRBV15
CDR3 protein: CATSSGGTGGYTGELFF
CDR3 DNA: TGTGCCACCAGCAGTGGGGGGACAGGGGGCTACACCGGGGAGCTGTTTTTT

J gene: TRBJ1-4
D gene: TRBD1
clone size: .
V gene: TRBV15
CDR3 protein: CATSRATGLGEKLFF
CDR3 DNA: TGTGCCACCAGCAGAGCGACAGGGTTGGGCGAAAAACTGTTTTTT

J gene: TRBJ1-3
D gene: TRBD1
clone size: .
V gene: TRBV29-1
CDR3 protein: CSVILRQGATGNTIYF
CDR3 DNA: TGCAGCGTCATCTTACGACAGGGGGCAACTGGAAACACCATATATTTT

J gene: TRBJ1-1
D gene: .
clone size: .
V gene: TRBV28
CDR3 protein: CASSPWSSEAFF
CDR3 DNA: TGTGCCAGCAGTCCATGGAGCTCTGAAGCTTTCTTT

J gene: TRBJ2-3
D gene: TRBD1
clone size: .
V gene: TRBV5-4
CDR3 protein: CATETGGPPDTQYF
CDR3 DNA: TGTGCCACGGAGACAGGGGGCCCCCCAGATACGCAGTATTTT

J gene: TRBJ1-6
D gene: .
clone size: .
V gene: TRBV2
CDR3 protein: CASSEEGRASNSPLHF
CDR3 DNA: TGTGCCAGCAGTGAAGAGGGCAGGGCGAGTAATTCACCCCTCCACTTT

J gene: TRBJ2-3
D gene: .
clone size: .
V gene: TRBV4-3
CDR3 protein: CASSQDDVGTHPTDTQYF
CDR3 DNA: TGCGCCAGCAGCCAAGACGACGTCGGGACTCACCCCACAGATACGCAGTATTTT

J gene: TRBJ2-5
D gene: TRBD2
clone size: .
V gene: TRBV7-3
CDR3 protein: CASSQTSGEGTQYF
CDR3 DNA: TGTGCCAGCAGCCAAACTAGCGGGGAGGGGACCCAGTACTTC

J gene: TRBJ2-3
D gene: TRBD2
clone size: .
V gene: TRBV6-4
CDR3 protein: CASSDSGGATDTQYF
CDR3 DNA: TGTGCCAGCAGTGACAGCGGGGGGGCCACAGATACGCAGTATTTT

J gene: TRBJ2-5
D gene: TRBD1
clone size: .
V gene: TRBV9
CDR3 protein: CASSGQGAGETQYF
CDR3 DNA: TGTGCCAGCAGCGGACAGGGGGCGGGAGAGACCCAGTACTTC

J gene: TRBJ2-3
D gene: TRBD1
clone size: .
V gene: TRBV7-9
CDR3 protein: CASSTGQGADTQYF
CDR3 DNA: TGTGCCAGCAGCACAGGACAGGGCGCAGATACGCAGTATTTT

J gene: TRBJ1-4
D gene: .
clone size: .
V gene: TRBV12-3/TRBV12-4
CDR3 protein: CASTLLTGEKLFF
CDR3 DNA: TGTGCCAGCACCCTCTTGACTGGCGAAAAACTGTTTTTT

J gene: TRBJ1-6
D gene: .
clone size: .
V gene: TRBV27
CDR3 protein: CASSLLPGKVYNSPLHF
CDR3 DNA: TGTGCCAGCAGCCTCTTGCCGGGGAAAGTTTATAATTCACCCCTCCACTTT

J gene: TRBJ1-2
D gene: .
clone size: .
V gene: TRBV7-9
CDR3 protein: CASSSNQDRLIYGYTF
CDR3 DNA: TGTGCCAGCAGCTCCAACCAAGACAGGCTCATCTATGGCTACACCTTC

J gene: TRBJ2-1
D gene: .
clone size: .
V gene: TRBV9
CDR3 protein: CASSVGVPRFNEQFF
CDR3 DNA: TGTGCCAGCAGCGTTGGAGTCCCCCGGTTCAATGAGCAGTTCTTC

J gene: TRBJ1-2
D gene: TRBD1
clone size: once
V gene: TRBV15
CDR3 protein: CATSRTWTGTYGYTF
CDR3 DNA: TGTGCCACCAGCAGAACCTGGACAGGCACTTATGGCTACACCTTC

J gene: TRBJ2-7
D gene: TRBD1
clone size: once
V gene: TRBV4-1
CDR3 protein: CASSHYGQGQDEQYF
CDR3 DNA: TGCGCCAGCAGCCATTACGGACAGGGTCAGGACGAGCAGTACTTC

J gene: TRBJ1-1
D gene: TRBD1
clone size: .
V gene: TRBV5-6
CDR3 protein: CASSRGTGNFFSEAFF
CDR3 DNA: TGTGCCAGCAGCCGGGGGACAGGGAATTTTTTTTCTGAAGCTTTCTTT

J gene: TRBJ2-4
D gene: TRBD2
clone size: many
V gene: TRBV15
CDR3 protein: CATSRVLAGVQYF
CDR3 DNA: TGTGCCACCAGCAGAGTTCTAGCGGGGGTTCAGTACTTC

J gene: TRBJ1-3
D gene: .
clone size: .
V gene: TRBV5-1
CDR3 protein: CACGTEQAGSTIYF
CDR3 DNA: TGCGCCTGCGGAACTGAACAGGCGGGGAGCACCATATATTTT

J gene: TRBJ2-2
D gene: .
clone size: .
V gene: TRBV6-5
CDR3 protein: CASSSQGYTGELFF
CDR3 DNA: TGTGCCAGCAGTTCCCAGGGGTATACCGGGGAGCTGTTTTTT

J gene: TRBJ1-1
D gene: .
clone size: .
V gene: TRBV5-4
CDR3 protein: CASSVTRGNTEAFF
CDR3 DNA: TGTGCCAGCAGCGTTACCAGGGGGAACACTGAAGCTTTCTTT

J gene: TRBJ2-1
D gene: TRBD2
clone size: few
V gene: TRBV15
CDR3 protein: CATMVLAGGRNEQFF
CDR3 DNA: TGTGCCACCATGGTCCTGGCGGGGGGGCGCAATGAGCAGTTCTTC

J gene: TRBJ2-3
D gene: .
clone size: .
V gene: TRBV30
CDR3 protein: CAWSRGTGSTDTQYF
CDR3 DNA: TGTGCCTGGAGTAGGGGCACCGGAAGCACAGATACGCAGTATTTT